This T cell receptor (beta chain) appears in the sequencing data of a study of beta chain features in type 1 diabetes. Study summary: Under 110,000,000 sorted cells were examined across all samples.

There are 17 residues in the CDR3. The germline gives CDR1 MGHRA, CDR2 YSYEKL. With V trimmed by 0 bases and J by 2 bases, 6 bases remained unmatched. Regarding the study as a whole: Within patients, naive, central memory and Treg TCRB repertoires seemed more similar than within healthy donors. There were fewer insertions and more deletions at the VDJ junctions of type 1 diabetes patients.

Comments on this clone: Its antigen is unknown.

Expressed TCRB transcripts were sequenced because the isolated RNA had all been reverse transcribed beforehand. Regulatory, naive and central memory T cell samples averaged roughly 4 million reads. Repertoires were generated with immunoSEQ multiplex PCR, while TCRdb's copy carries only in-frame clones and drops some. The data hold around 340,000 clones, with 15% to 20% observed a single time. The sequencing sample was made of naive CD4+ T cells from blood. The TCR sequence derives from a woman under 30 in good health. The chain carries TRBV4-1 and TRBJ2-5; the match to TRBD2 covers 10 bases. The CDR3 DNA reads TGCGCCAGCAGCCAAGATCTTCTAGCGGGGGCACAAGAGACCCAGTACTTC. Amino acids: CASSQDLLAGAQETQYF.